This note documents a single T cell receptor beta chain sequence. The data derive from a study of blood T cell repertoires in COVID-19. Measured with immunoSEQ multiplex PCR; TCRdb has only the in-frame clones, and not every one. The table records 40,000 or so clones, roughly 90% of them present only once. Germline-derived CDR1 and CDR2 are ENHRY and SYGVKD. This CDR3 is built from 14 residues. The trim removed 11 bases at V and 5 bases at J, leaving 13 bases unmatched. The source is a man over 45 with active COVID-19. The source material was peripheral blood. V is TRBV10-3 and J is TRBJ2-3, with TRBD1 identical over 7 bases. CDR3 DNA: TGTGCCGCCACCGGGGACAGCGTGGAAGATACGCAGTATTTT. It codes for CAATGDSVEDTQYF.